This TCR beta chain emerged from a study of CD8 T cells in ankylosing spondylitis. Study-wide results and caveats: In ankylosing spondylitis blood, a motif of seven or eight highly homologous TCR beta variants appeared characteristic.

CDR3 length equals 14 residues. The V end lost 2 bases, the J end lost 6 bases, and 13 bases lay between the germline ends. Germline-derived CDR1 and CDR2 are MNHEY and SVGEGT. MiXCR, run by TCRdb on the 5' RACE reads, gives a single entry per CDR3 protein. The data show hundreds of thousands of distinct CDR3 sequences, 10% to 15% seen once. In the case of this clonotype: The antigen remains undetermined.

The clonotype originates from a male donor with ankylosing spondylitis. Sequencing input: blood, either unsorted or a sorted T cell fraction (not recorded which). This chain uses TRBV6-2 or TRBV6-3 with TRBJ1-2, with a tentative D call TRBD1 (5 bases). In nucleotides, the CDR3 is TGTGCCAGCAGTTACATCAGGACAATGGATGGCTACACCTTC. Encoded protein: CASSYIRTMDGYTF.